The rows below give T cell receptor beta chains drawn from one sample of a study of cytomegalovirus exposure and HLA in healthy donors. Some clones are missing from TCRdb's copy, which holds only in-frame ones; the method was immunoSEQ multiplex PCR. The sample has approximately 110,000 clones; 60% to 85% are singletons. The sequenced sample consisted of PBMCs. The receptors originated from a man in his forties or fifties in good health and CMV-seronegative. CDR3s include the opening cysteine and the closing phenylalanine or tryptophan. A D gene is named only where the DNA matches it firmly. A clone size is listed for some rows: how often the clone was seen (once, few, many), or a class if it is expanded.

d_gene,j_gene,abundance,v_gene,CDR3nt,CDR3aa
TRBD2,TRBJ2-1,many,TRBV5-1,TGCGCCAGCAGCGCGGGAGACACGGGGAATGAGCAGTTCTTC,CASSAGDTGNEQFF
NA,TRBJ1-2,NA,TRBV30,TGTGCCTGGAGTGGGGGGGAGGCCTATGGCTACACCTTC,CAWSGGEAYGYTF
TRBD2,TRBJ2-1,NA,TRBV7-8,TGTGCCAGCAGCCTCCGGGACTACTCTACGCAGTTCTTC,CASSLRDYSTQFF
NA,TRBJ2-7,once,TRBV6-6,TGTGCCAGCAGTTACTCTACGGATAGCGGCGAGCAGTACTTC,CASSYSTDSGEQYF
TRBD1,TRBJ1-2,NA,TRBV6-1,TGTGCCACACACAGGGGCTATGGCTACACCTTC,CATHRGYGYTF
NA,TRBJ1-1,NA,TRBV28,TGTGCCAGCAGTTTCCCAATGAACACTGAAGCTTTCTTT,CASSFPMNTEAFF
NA,TRBJ2-2,NA,TRBV19,TGTGCCAGTAGTATAGATTACCACGGCGGGGAGCTGTTTTTT,CASSIDYHGGELFF
TRBD2,TRBJ2-2,NA,TRBV6-4,TGTGCCAGCAGACCTGGGGGACTAGCGGGAGGGCCAGTTGGGGCGGGGGAGCTGTTTTTT,CASRPGGLAGGPVGAGELFF
NA,TRBJ2-6,NA,TRBV2,TGTGCCAGTCACAGGGTATCTGGGGCCAACGTCCTGACTTTC,CASHRVSGANVLTF
NA,TRBJ2-4,NA,TRBV19,TGTGCCAGTAGTATAGATCTGGTAGGGGGAGCCAAAAACATTCAGTACTTC,CASSIDLVGGAKNIQYF
TRBD1,TRBJ1-3,once,TRBV6-5,TGTGCCAGCAGCGACAGGGGGCAAGGAAACACCATATATTTT,CASSDRGQGNTIYF
TRBD2,TRBJ2-3,NA,TRBV7-2,TGTGCCAGCAGCTCAGGGACTAGCGGGGGAGATACGCAGTATTTT,CASSSGTSGGDTQYF
TRBD1,TRBJ1-6,NA,TRBV28,TGTGCCAGCAGTTGGGACAGGGAAATTTCACCCCTCCACTTT,CASSWDREISPLHF
NA,TRBJ2-7,NA,TRBV13,TGTGCCAGCAGCTTAGGGGGGGCGATCTACGAGCAGTACTTC,CASSLGGAIYEQYF
TRBD2,TRBJ2-1,few,TRBV4-1,TGCGCCAGCAGCCAACCACTAGCGGGGGGTTATAATGAGCAGTTCTTC,CASSQPLAGGYNEQFF
TRBD2,TRBJ2-1,NA,TRBV4-1,TGCGCCAGCAGACCGGGGGGAAGCTCCTACAATGAGCAGTTCTTC,CASRPGGSSYNEQFF
NA,TRBJ2-2,few,TRBV19,TGTGCCAGTAGTTACGACAGGCCCGAGGTTTGGACCGGGGAGCTGTTTTTT,CASSYDRPEVWTGELFF
NA,TRBJ1-3,many,TRBV4-3,TGCGCCAGCAGCCAAGCACCGGTTGGCAGGCACTCTGGAAACACCATATATTTT,CASSQAPVGRHSGNTIYF
NA,TRBJ2-7,NA,TRBV6-1,TGTGCCAGCAGTGAATCACGGGAGCAGTACTTC,CASSESREQYF
TRBD2,TRBJ2-3,NA,TRBV4-1,TGCGCCAGCAGCCGGTTACTAGCGGGCTTCACAGATACGCAGTATTTT,CASSRLLAGFTDTQYF
TRBD1,TRBJ2-7,NA,TRBV6-5,TGTGCCAGCAGTACTCGGGACAGGGGGCTCGAGCAGTACTTC,CASSTRDRGLEQYF
NA,TRBJ2-4,NA,TRBV5-1,TGCGCCAGCGCCCCGGGGGCCAAAAACATTCAGTACTTC,CASAPGAKNIQYF
NA,TRBJ2-1,NA,TRBV5-8,TGTGCCAGCAGCTTGATGCCAGCGGTAAATGAGCAGTTCTTC,CASSLMPAVNEQFF
TRBD2,TRBJ2-7,NA,TRBV5-1,TGCGCCAGCAGCTCCGGGGGCGGGAGGTACGAGCAGTACTTC,CASSSGGGRYEQYF
NA,TRBJ1-5,few,TRBV10-3,TGTGCCATCAGTGAGTCGGGCAGGATCAATCAGCCCCAGCATTTT,CAISESGRINQPQHF
TRBD2,TRBJ2-3,NA,TRBV6-4,TGTGCCAGCAGTGACGCTAGCGGGGCTGCAGATACGCAGTATTTT,CASSDASGAADTQYF
TRBD1,TRBJ2-7,NA,TRBV7-2,TGTGCCAGCAGCGTAGACAGGGGGCAGGGTGAGCAGTACTTC,CASSVDRGQGEQYF
TRBD1,TRBJ1-5,NA,TRBV19,TGTGCCAGTACCCCACAGGGGCTCAATCAGCCCCAGCATTTT,CASTPQGLNQPQHF
NA,TRBJ2-1,NA,TRBV4-3,TGCGCCAGCAGCCAAGGGCTAGTCTCCTACAATGAGCAGTTCTTC,CASSQGLVSYNEQFF
TRBD1,TRBJ2-7,NA,TRBV7-2,TGTGCCAGCAGCTTGGCTCAGGACAGGGGGTCCGGGCAGTACTTC,CASSLAQDRGSGQYF
NA,TRBJ1-5,once,TRBV6-6,TGTGCCAGCTCTTCCTCGCCCCAGCATTTT,CASSSSPQHF
TRBD2,TRBJ2-3,NA,TRBV7-8,TGTGCCAGCAGCTTAGAGGTACTAGCGGGGGGACCCAATACGCAGTATTTT,CASSLEVLAGGPNTQYF
NA,TRBJ1-2,NA,TRBV7-9,TGTGCCAGCAGCACAGGTACCTATGGCTACACCTTC,CASSTGTYGYTF
NA,TRBJ2-1,NA,TRBV4-1,TGCGCCAGCAGCCAGGGAGGGTCCGGGGGGCCCTCCTACAATGAGCAGTTCTTC,CASSQGGSGGPSYNEQFF
TRBD2,TRBJ2-1,few,TRBV5-4,TGTGCCAGCAGACCCGGGACTAGCAGTTACAATGAGCAGTTCTTC,CASRPGTSSYNEQFF
NA,TRBJ1-5,NA,TRBV19,TGTGCCAGTAGTATAGGTTCCCTTACAGGGCTGAATCAGCCCCAGCATTTT,CASSIGSLTGLNQPQHF
TRBD1,TRBJ2-5,few,TRBV6-6,TGTGCCAGCAGTTCGGACAGGGGAGATGGCGAGACCCAGTACTTC,CASSSDRGDGETQYF
TRBD2,TRBJ2-4,few,TRBV7-8,TGTGCCAGCAGCTTACAGACTAGCGGGACCAAAAACATTCAGTACTTC,CASSLQTSGTKNIQYF
NA,TRBJ2-5,NA,TRBV4-2,TGTGCCAGCAGCCAAGATCGGGGGACCGCCCAAGAGACCCAGTACTTC,CASSQDRGTAQETQYF
TRBD1,TRBJ1-4,NA,TRBV7-9,TGTGCCAGCAGCTTGGGACAGCGCTTACTCCTTGCAACTAATGAAAAACTGTTTTTT,CASSLGQRLLLATNEKLFF
NA,TRBJ2-3,NA,TRBV7-9,TGTGCCAGCAGCCACGCGGGTGCAGATACGCAGTATTTT,CASSHAGADTQYF
TRBD2,TRBJ2-1,few,TRBV7-9,TGTGCCAGTGAACAGGGGGCGACTAGCGGGAGGGTGCGCAATGAGCAGTTCTTC,CASEQGATSGRVRNEQFF
NA,TRBJ2-7,NA,TRBV7-2,TGTGCCAGCAGCTCTAGCAACCGGGGGGAGCAGTACTTC,CASSSSNRGEQYF
TRBD2,TRBJ2-7,NA,TRBV5-1,TGCGCCAGCAGCTCCCGGGGGGCCTACGAGCAGTACTTC,CASSSRGAYEQYF
NA,TRBJ2-3,NA,TRBV11-3,TGTGCCAGCAGCTTCACACGGGGCACAGATACGCAGTATTTT,CASSFTRGTDTQYF
NA,TRBJ2-7,NA,TRBV6-6,TGTGCCAGCACCGGGTTAGGGACATACGAGCAGTACTTC,CASTGLGTYEQYF
TRBD2,TRBJ2-1,few,TRBV4-2,TGTGCCAGCAGCCAAGTTGCTAGCGGTGGATACAATGAGCAGTTCTTC,CASSQVASGGYNEQFF
NA,TRBJ2-1,NA,TRBV19,TGTGCCAGTAGTCCCCCGCCGGGAGCGTCCCACTCCTACAATGAGCAGTTCTTC,CASSPPPGASHSYNEQFF
TRBD1,TRBJ2-5,NA,TRBV2,TGTGCCAGCGGGGAAGGACAGGGTCAGGAGACCCAGTACTTC,CASGEGQGQETQYF
TRBD1,TRBJ2-1,NA,TRBV6-5,TGTGCCAGCAGTTTCAATCAGGGGGTCCAGTTCTTC,CASSFNQGVQFF
NA,TRBJ2-7,few,TRBV5-6,TGTGCCAGCAGCTTCCCCGGCAGGGCCTCCTACGAGCAGTACTTC,CASSFPGRASYEQYF
NA,TRBJ2-1,NA,TRBV6-1,TGTGCCAGCAGTGAACGGCCGCCGGACTTCTACAATGAGCAGTTCTTC,CASSERPPDFYNEQFF
TRBD2,TRBJ2-3,NA,TRBV4-1,TGCGCCAGCAGCCAAGCCCCCCCACTAGCGGGAGGGCCCGATACGCAGTATTTT,CASSQAPPLAGGPDTQYF
TRBD2,TRBJ2-5,NA,TRBV2,TGTGCCAGCAGCGAGGGACTATTGGGAGAGACCCAGTACTTC,CASSEGLLGETQYF
NA,TRBJ2-2,NA,TRBV18,TGTGCCAGCTCACCATCAGGGCCGGCCGGGGAGCTGTTTTTT,CASSPSGPAGELFF